These 17 T cell receptor beta chains were sequenced from one sample in a study of T-cell memory formation after mild COVID-19. TCRdb itself ran the 5' RACE reads through MiXCR, one entry per CDR3 protein. The profile shows about 130,000 distinct CDR3 sequences, approximately 6.2% of them singletons. Sequenced: PBMCs or a T cell subset sorted from them (not recorded which). Receptors originate from an adult woman who had mild COVID-19 (a few samples of this study predate the infection). Cell type and time point are not known.

J is TRBJ2-1 and V is TRBV3-1; 9 nucleotides align to TRBD2. Germline CDR1 and CDR2: LGHDT and YNNKEL (reference sequence). Trimming removed 1 base from V and 15 bases from J; junction bases left unmatched: 7. This CDR3 comprises 13 residues. The CDR3 nucleotides read TGTGCCAGCAGCCAAGCCCAGCGGGGGGACCTGTTCTTC. Its translation is CASSQAQRGDLFF.

V usage is TRBV7-9 and J usage is TRBJ2-7, with 8 bases fitting TRBD1. With 7 bases clipped from V and 2 bases from J, the junction kept 10 bases outside the gene matches. Germline CDR1 is SEHNR and CDR2 is FQNEAQ (reference sequence). This CDR3 has 15 residues. CDR3 region: CASKERGTGTYEQYF. In DNA form, the CDR3 reads TGTGCCAGCAAGGAAAGAGGGACAGGAACCTACGAGCAGTACTTC.

This sequence joins TRBV6-2 or TRBV6-3 and TRBJ1-1, with D possibly TRBD1 on 6 matching bases. The CDR3 totals 15 residues. Trimming left V 2 bases short and J 5 bases short, with 15 bases between. CDR1 and CDR2 from the germline V gene are MNHEY and SVGEGT. The CDR3 DNA reads as TGTGCCAGCAGTTACCGGGAAGGGGGTAGGACTGAAGCTTTCTTT. Its translation is CASSYREGGRTEAFF.

This clonotype was seen more than once but under ten times. The genes are TRBV5-6 and TRBJ1-2, with TRBD1 matching over 8 bases. V was clipped by 0 bases and J by 3 bases; unmatched bases: 7. The CDR3 spans 16 residues. Germline loops: CDR1 SGHDT, CDR2 YYEEEE. The CDR3 nucleotides are TGTGCCAGCAGCTTGGGACAGGGGACTATGGACTATGGCTACACCTTC. It is translated as CASSLGQGTMDYGYTF.

The chain employs TRBV6-5 and TRBJ1-1; the D is unclear. The CDR3 contains 14 residues. V lost 2 bases and J lost 7, with 14 bases in between. Per germline, CDR1 MNHEY and CDR2 SVGAGI. The CDR3 loop is CASSYGPARGEAFF. CDR3 in DNA: TGTGCCAGCAGTTACGGACCCGCTCGGGGTGAAGCTTTCTTT.

This clonotype was counted many times. The chain carries TRBV20-1 and TRBJ2-2; maybe TRBD1 (7 bases). Germline values: CDR1 DFQATT, CDR2 SNEGSKA (reference sequence). The CDR3 has 14 residues. V was trimmed by 6 bases and J by 4 bases, leaving 15 bases between them. The DNA of the CDR3 is TGCAGTGCGCAGGGGGGTTTTGGCACCGGGGAGCTGTTTTTT. Translating gives CSAQGGFGTGELFF.

The chain has TRBV6-1 and TRBJ2-1; unclear D gene. V was trimmed by 3 bases and J by 9 bases, leaving 9 bases between them. Germline lookup yields CDR1 MNHNS and CDR2 SASEGT. There are 12 residues in the CDR3. CDR3 sequence: CASSDRLGEQFF. In nucleotides, the CDR3 is TGTGCCAGCAGTGACAGGCTCGGTGAGCAGTTCTTC.

The chain joins TRBV30 to TRBJ1-6; D call uncertain. This CDR3 spans 15 amino acids. Trimming cost V 0 bases and J 0 bases, with 6 bases left between them. CDR1 and CDR2 (germline): GTSNPN, SVGIG (reference sequence). CDR3 nucleotides: TGTGCCTGGAGTGTGTTTGTCTCCTATAATTCACCCCTCCACTTT. Protein: CAWSVFVSYNSPLHF.

The chain links TRBV5-1 to TRBJ1-3, with D hard to call. Trimming removed 4 bases from V and 6 bases from J, with 8 bases in between. The CDR3 loop spans 12 amino acids. CDR1 and CDR2 from the germline V gene are SGHRS and YFSETQ. DNA for the CDR3: TGCGCCAGCAGCCGAGGAGAAAACACCATATATTTT. Its protein is CASSRGENTIYF.

This clonotype has ten or more counts. This chain connects TRBV6-5 to TRBJ1-6, with a weak D call TRBD1 (5 bases). The germline V gene encodes CDR1 MNHEY and CDR2 SVGAGI. V was shortened by 4 bases and J by 0 bases, with 16 bases between the two germline ends. This CDR3 is 18 amino acids long. CDR3 amino acids: CASSSGTGIGSYNSPLHF. The DNA for the CDR3 is TGTGCCAGCAGTTCAGGGACTGGGATTGGCTCCTATAATTCACCCCTCCACTTT.

There are a few counts of this clonotype. The rearrangement uses TRBV5-5 and TRBJ2-5; 7 bases fit TRBD1. J gave up 1 base and V 1 base, and 7 bases lay outside the gene matches. The CDR3 spans 16 residues. The germline V gene encodes CDR1 SGHKS and CDR2 YYEKEE (reference sequence). CDR3 residues: CASSLRLTGIQETQYF. The CDR3 DNA sequence: TGTGCCAGCAGCTTGCGGTTGACAGGGATCCAAGAGACCCAGTACTTC.

This clonotype appeared a few times. V is TRBV20-1 and J is TRBJ1-2; TRBD1 might be the D (5 bases). CDR1 and CDR2 from the germline V gene are DFQATT and SNEGSKA (reference sequence). This CDR3 comprises 15 residues. With 5 bases removed from V and 4 bases from J, the gap between germline ends came to 20 bases. CDR3 DNA: TGCAGTGCTGGGCCAGGGCAGCCGCTTGTCTATGGCTACACCTTC. It encodes CSAGPGQPLVYGYTF.

This clonotype has ten or more counts. Here the CDR3 reads CASSQPRTSGTTGELFF. CDR3 sequence (DNA): TGTGCCAGCAGCCAACCCCGGACTAGCGGAACCACCGGGGAGCTGTTTTTT. J is TRBJ2-2 and V is TRBV6-2 or TRBV6-3; 10 bases line up with TRBD2. Trimming cost V 6 bases and J 4 bases; bases outside gene matches: 11. This CDR3 region has 17 residues. Germline V gene data show CDR1 as MNHEY and CDR2 as SVGEGT.

The V call is TRBV7-3, the J call TRBJ2-3; TRBD1 is a possible D gene (6 bases). The CDR3 consists of 17 residues. Germline lookup yields CDR1 SGHTA and CDR2 FQGTGA. Trimming took off 4 bases at V and 4 bases at J, with 21 bases between the two ends. CDR3 residues: CASSWEATSAGADTQYF. CDR3 coding DNA: TGTGCCAGCAGCTGGGAAGCTACCAGTGCAGGGGCAGATACGCAGTATTTT.

This rearrangement joins TRBV19 to TRBJ1-1, with TRBD1 as a possible D gene (6 bases). V lost 0 bases and J 4 bases, leaving 9 bases between the germline ends. CDR3 length equals 14 residues. The germline CDR1 and CDR2 sequences are LNHDA and SQIVND (reference sequence). The CDR3 loop is CASSIDRGGTEAFF. The CDR3 DNA is TGTGCCAGTAGTATAGACAGGGGTGGCACTGAAGCTTTCTTT.

J is TRBJ2-1 and V is TRBV6-2 or TRBV6-3; D possibly corresponds to TRBD2 (6 bases). This CDR3 has 15 residues. Trimming removed 5 bases at V and 3 bases at J, with 14 bases between. Germline V CDR1 and CDR2: MNHEY, SVGEGT. CDR3 coding DNA: TGTGCCAGCAGTCCTAGCGAGTCTAACTACAATGAGCAGTTCTTC. It codes for CASSPSESNYNEQFF.

The table lists this clonotype with many counts. The V gene is TRBV5-6, the J gene TRBJ1-1; possible D gene TRBD1, 6 bases. CDR1 is SGHDT and CDR2 is YYEEEE in the germline V gene. V dropped 4 bases and J dropped 0 bases, with 10 bases sitting between them. The CDR3 loop spans 14 amino acids. In nucleotides, the CDR3 is TGTGCCAGCAGCATCGGACAGCTGAACACTGAAGCTTTCTTT. It encodes CASSIGQLNTEAFF.